Below are 30 T cell receptor beta chains sequenced from a single sample in a study of response to subunit inactivated influenza vaccine. TCRdb redid the calling of the RT-PCR reads with MiXCR, one entry per CDR3 protein. The data show around 480,000 distinct CDR3 sequences, about a tenth seen once. The sequencing here drew on PBMCs from blood, taken more than 35 days after vaccination. The receptors were sampled from a man aged 50-60 years who received an inactivated influenza vaccine.

In its sample, this clonotype was seen a few times. The chain is built from TRBV6-2 or TRBV6-3 and TRBJ2-3; 7 nucleotides align to TRBD1. CDR1 and CDR2 from the germline V gene are MNHEY and SVGEGT. The CDR3 totals 15 residues. J gave up 2 bases and V 5 bases, and 7 bases lay outside the gene matches. In nucleotides, the CDR3 is TGTGCCAGCAGTGGACAGGACAGTTACACAGATACGCAGTATTTT. Residues: CASSGQDSYTDTQYF.

This chain joins TRBV10-2 and TRBJ2-7; 7 bases map to TRBD1. CDR3 length: 14 amino acids. J was trimmed by 3 bases and V by 6 bases; bases with no gene match: 8. Germline loops: CDR1 WSHSY, CDR2 SAAADI. The CDR3 bases are TGCGCCAGCAGGGCCCCGGGACAGAACTACGAGCAGTACTTC. Its protein product is CASRAPGQNYEQYF.

This clonotype has ten or more counts. This chain joins TRBV29-1 and TRBJ2-7; 10 bases agree with TRBD1. The V gene's germline CDR1 is SQVTM and CDR2 ANQGSEA. The CDR3 runs 13 residues. V shed 4 bases, J shed 4 bases, and the junction held 4 bases outside the gene matches. In DNA, the CDR3 is TGCAGCGTTGTGGGGACAGGGGAATACGAGCAGTACTTC. Protein sequence: CSVVGTGEYEQYF.

Ten or more counts support this clonotype. The gene calls are TRBV5-1 and TRBJ2-1, with 13 positions matching TRBD2. The CDR3 consists of 19 residues. The germline gives CDR1 SGHRS, CDR2 YFSETQ. V gave up 0 bases and J gave up 3 bases; unmatched junction bases: 9. The CDR3 region is CASSLDTSGGAPIYNEQFF. The CDR3 coding sequence is TGCGCCAGCAGCTTGGATACTAGCGGGGGGGCACCGATCTACAATGAGCAGTTCTTC.

This clonotype was found a few times. V usage is TRBV27 and J usage is TRBJ1-6; D is unresolved. The CDR3 consists of 15 residues. Trimming cost V 0 bases and J 9 bases, with 12 bases left between them. Germline V gene data show CDR1 as MNHEY and CDR2 as SMNVEV (reference sequence). CDR3 residues: CASSLSPVESSPLHF. CDR3 DNA: TGTGCCAGCAGTTTATCGCCAGTCGAGAGTTCACCCCTCCACTTT.

V gene TRBV16 combines with J gene TRBJ2-7, with D unclear. Per germline, CDR1 KGHSY and CDR2 FQNENV. The CDR3 sequence is 13 residues long. V shed 0 bases and J shed 2 bases, with 5 bases lying between them. The CDR3 sequence: CASSQSRTYEQYF. The CDR3 DNA reads as TGTGCCAGCAGCCAATCGAGGACCTACGAGCAGTACTTC.

This clonotype was recorded a few times. The rearrangement uses TRBV30 and TRBJ2-1; TRBD1 aligns across 8 bases. The junction had 7 bases not matched to a gene; V was cut back by 1 base and J by 8 bases. Germline V lookup: CDR1 GTSNPN, CDR2 SVGIG (reference sequence). The CDR3 consists of 14 residues. Here the CDR3 DNA reads TGTGCCTGGAGTGCAAAGGACAGGGACTATGAGCAGTTCTTC. Its translation is CAWSAKDRDYEQFF.

This clonotype was seen a handful of times. The CDR3 here is CASSGDGYTF. In DNA form, the CDR3 reads TGTGCCAGCAGCGGAGATGGCTACACCTTC. The chain links TRBV28 to TRBJ1-2; the D is unclear. V lost 6 bases, J lost 6 bases, and 5 bases lay in between. CDR1 and CDR2 from the germline V gene are MDHEN and SYDVKM. The CDR3 covers 10 residues.

The chain joins TRBV12-3 or TRBV12-4 to TRBJ1-2, with TRBD1 identical over 7 bases. J was trimmed by 3 bases and V by 2 bases; bases with no gene match: 6. The CDR3 consists of 15 residues. The CDR3 protein is CASSLKTGLDYGYTF. The CDR3 nucleotides are TGTGCCAGCAGTTTAAAGACAGGGCTCGACTATGGCTACACCTTC.

This clonotype was counted at least ten times. The chain is built from TRBV24-1 and TRBJ2-7; D not certain. The CDR3 extends over 13 amino acids. V was shortened by 2 bases and J by 0 bases, with 4 bases between the two germline ends. Germline V gene lookup returns CDR1 KGHDR and CDR2 SFDVKD. The CDR3 loop reads CATSDSSSYEQYF. The DNA of the CDR3 is TGTGCCACCAGTGATTCTAGCTCCTACGAGCAGTACTTC.

This clonotype was detected only a few times. The chain employs TRBV12-3 or TRBV12-4 and TRBJ2-7; D may be TRBD2 (5 bases). The CDR3 is made up of 13 amino acids. Between the trimmed V and J ends, which lost 4 bases and 5 bases, there was a span of 12 bases. CDR3 bases: TGTGCCAGCAGTTCCACAACTAGACACGAGCAGTACTTC. This encodes CASSSTTRHEQYF.

The chain is built from TRBV20-1 and TRBJ2-1, with 12 nucleotides matching TRBD2. The germline gives CDR1 DFQATT, CDR2 SNEGSKA (reference sequence). The CDR3 loop spans 16 amino acids. Trimming took 6 bases from V and 0 from J; bases not matched to a gene: 6. The CDR3 loop is CSARTSGISSYNEQFF. The CDR3 DNA follows: TGCAGTGCAAGGACTAGCGGGATTAGCTCCTACAATGAGCAGTTCTTC.

In this sample, this clonotype turned up many times. The rearrangement uses TRBV28 and TRBJ1-1; 8 nucleotides match TRBD1. Germline V gives CDR1 MDHEN, CDR2 SYDVKM. The V and J ends lost 6 bases and 0 bases, in that order; junction bases with no gene match: 9. This CDR3 spans 16 amino acids. CDR3: CASSNRGKSMNTEAFF. DNA for the CDR3: TGTGCCAGCAGCAACAGGGGGAAGTCTATGAACACTGAAGCTTTCTTT. Together with reference TRBV28 and TRBJ1-1, the CDR3 gives the full variable domain: DVKVTQSSRYLVKRTGEKVFLECVQDMDHENMFWYRQDPGLGLRLIYFSYDVKMKEKGDIPEGYSVSREKKERFSLILESASTNQTSMYLCASSNRGKSMNTEAFFGQGTRLTVV.

This clonotype showed up just a few times. V gene TRBV7-8 combines with J gene TRBJ2-7; D gene ambiguous. The germline V and J ends were trimmed by 10 bases and 0 bases, with 19 bases remaining between them. Per germline, CDR1 SGHVS and CDR2 FQNEAQ. CDR3 length: 15 amino acids. CDR3 sequence (DNA): TGTGCCACCACCCGATCCCCCTCAGGCTCCTACGAGCAGTACTTC. Its translation: CATTRSPSGSYEQYF.

This clonotype was seen at least ten times. V and J are TRBV29-1 and TRBJ2-6, with a possible D match to TRBD1 (6 bases). CDR3 length: 15 residues. Trimming left V 4 bases short and J 0 bases short, with 10 bases between. Germline loops: CDR1 SQVTM, CDR2 ANQGSEA. The CDR3 spells CSVGGTSSGANVLTF. CDR3 in DNA: TGCAGCGTTGGGGGGACATCCTCTGGGGCCAACGTCCTGACTTTC.

This clonotype was detected a few times. J is TRBJ2-1 and V is TRBV5-6; TRBD2 matches at 10 bases. The length of the CDR3 is 15 residues. After removal of 3 bases from V and 8 bases from J, the junction contained 8 bases not matched to a gene. Germline V gene data show CDR1 as SGHDT and CDR2 as YYEEEE. CDR3 region: CASSSGTSAGDEQFF. For the CDR3, the DNA is TGTGCCAGCAGCTCTGGGACTAGCGCTGGGGATGAGCAGTTCTTC.

In this sample, this clonotype turned up a few times. This chain joins TRBV27 and TRBJ2-1; 11 positions agree with TRBD2. The V segment lost 8 bases and the J segment 8 bases; nucleotides outside the gene matches: 8. The germline CDR1 and CDR2 sequences are MNHEY and SMNVEV (reference sequence). The CDR3 is 14 amino acids. Here the CDR3 reads CASQIAGGPHEQFF. CDR3 coding DNA: TGTGCCAGCCAAATAGCGGGGGGGCCACATGAGCAGTTCTTC.

The V and J genes are TRBV6-1 and TRBJ1-2, with unresolved D. V was clipped by 2 bases and J by 8 bases, with 12 bases between them. Germline V gene sequence: CDR1 MNHNS, CDR2 SASEGT. The CDR3 length is 13 residues. The CDR3 is CASSEQLGRGYTF. DNA for the CDR3: TGTGCCAGCAGTGAACAGCTAGGGAGGGGCTACACCTTC.

The V and J genes are TRBV4-3 and TRBJ2-3, with D possibly being TRBD2 (6 bases). V was shortened by 1 base and J by 4 bases, with 18 bases between the two germline ends. The CDR3 is 17 residues long. Germline V gives CDR1 LGHNA, CDR2 YSLEER. For the CDR3, the DNA is TGCGCCAGCAGCCAAGGGACGCCGGCGGGAAAATCAGATACGCAGTATTTT. It is translated as CASSQGTPAGKSDTQYF.

The chain links TRBV29-1 to TRBJ2-1, with TRBD1 matching over 12 bases. The CDR3 extends over 14 amino acids. Losses at the gene ends were 5 bases for V and 8 bases for J; bases not matched to a gene: 7. CDR1 and CDR2 (germline): SQVTM, ANQGSEA. In nucleotides, the CDR3 is TGCAGCGTTTCCCCCGGGACAGGGGGCCATGAGCAGTTCTTC. Its translation is CSVSPGTGGHEQFF.

There are a few counts of this clonotype. The V call is TRBV5-1, the J call TRBJ2-7, with TRBD1 matching over 7 bases. V dropped 5 bases and J dropped 4; count of bases not matched to a gene: 6. CDR1 SGHRS and CDR2 YFSETQ come from the germline V gene. The CDR3 runs 13 residues. The CDR3 loop is CASRGDSSYEQYF. The CDR3 DNA reads as TGCGCCAGCAGAGGGGACAGTTCATACGAGCAGTACTTC. The full variable domain, rest sourced from reference TRBV5-1 and TRBJ2-7, is KAGVTQTPRYLIKTRGQQVTLSCSPISGHRSVSWYQQTPGQGLQFLFEYFSETQRNKGNFPGRFSGRQFSNSRSEMNVSTLELGDSALYLCASRGDSSYEQYFGPGTRLTVT.

The chain joins TRBV4-1 to TRBJ2-3, with 7 nucleotides matching TRBD2. CDR3 size: 20 residues. Germline CDR1 reads MGHRA; CDR2 reads YSYEKL. J was trimmed by 0 bases and V by 5 bases; bases with no gene match: 20. The CDR3 bases are TGCGCCAGCAGCTTCTCGATACTTTCCAAAGGGACTAAAAGCACAGATACGCAGTATTTT. Protein product: CASSFSILSKGTKSTDTQYF.

A few counts support this clonotype. The chain has TRBV12-3 or TRBV12-4 and TRBJ1-4; 7 nucleotides match TRBD1. This CDR3 has 16 amino acids. Unmatched junction bases numbered 4, after V lost 3 bases and J lost 0 bases. CDR3 nucleotide sequence: TGTGCCAGCAGTTTCCAGACAGGGTCAACTAATGAAAAACTGTTTTTT. Its protein product is CASSFQTGSTNEKLFF.

This chain links TRBV12-3 or TRBV12-4 with TRBJ2-6; possibly TRBD1 or TRBD2 for D (5 bases each). The CDR3 length is 16 residues. Trimming left V 2 bases short and J 0 bases short, with 8 bases between. The CDR3 loop is CASSLHGTSGANVLTF. The CDR3 DNA follows: TGTGCCAGCAGTTTACACGGGACCTCTGGGGCCAACGTCCTGACTTTC.

V gene TRBV5-4 combines with J gene TRBJ2-2; tentatively, D is TRBD2 (6 bases). The CDR3 has 15 amino acids. Trimming took 0 bases from V and 5 from J, leaving 11 bases between them. Germline V gene sequence: CDR1 SGHNT, CDR2 YYREEE (reference sequence). The DNA of the CDR3 is TGTGCCAGCAGCTTGGGACTAGTAAAAACCGGGGAGCTGTTTTTT. It codes for CASSLGLVKTGELFF.

The chain employs TRBV7-9 and TRBJ2-2, with 10 bases that match TRBD2. The CDR3 has 16 residues. Germline V gene data show CDR1 as SEHNR and CDR2 as FQNEAQ (reference sequence). The trim removed 5 bases at V and 6 bases at J, leaving 9 bases unmatched. CDR3 nucleotide sequence: TGTGCCAGCAGCCCACTACTAGCGGGGCGGGCCGGGGAGCTGTTTTTT. Translating it yields CASSPLLAGRAGELFF.

This clonotype was detected only a few times. The CDR3 DNA is TGTGCCAGCTCACCCGTCGGGGAAGAGACCCAGTACTTC. This sequence encodes CASSPVGEETQYF. This chain uses TRBV18 with TRBJ2-5; D is possibly TRBD2 (5 bases). Trimming pared 3 bases from V and 3 bases from J, leaving 8 bases between. The CDR3 loop spans 13 amino acids. CDR1 KGHSH and CDR2 LQKENI come from the germline V gene.

This clonotype showed up just a few times. The genes are TRBV7-8 and TRBJ2-7; 7 bases fit TRBD2. The germline gives CDR1 SGHVS, CDR2 FQNEAQ. With V trimmed by 2 bases and J by 4 bases, 11 bases remained unmatched. The CDR3 spans 16 residues. The CDR3 spells CASSLSKTGGGYEQYF. DNA of the CDR3: TGTGCCAGCAGCTTAAGTAAAACGGGAGGAGGATACGAGCAGTACTTC.

This clonotype was observed a few times. Mismatch with germline at one junction end may stem from a read error. The chain combines TRBV20-1 with TRBJ2-3, with D uncertain. The CDR3 length is 14 residues. Germline lookup yields CDR1 DFQATT and CDR2 SNEGSKA (reference sequence). CDR3 amino acids: CSAGDTVRTDTQYF. Here the CDR3 DNA reads TGCAGTGCTGGAGACACCGTTCGCACAGATACGCAGTATTTT.

This clonotype has more than one count but fewer than ten. V and J are TRBV4-3 and TRBJ2-1, with TRBD1 matching over 12 bases. The V gene's germline CDR1 is LGHNA and CDR2 YSLEER. The ends lost 4 bases at V and 5 bases at J; junction bases unmatched: 12. CDR3 length: 18 amino acids. For the CDR3, the DNA is TGCGCCAGCAGCCGCGGGACAGGGGGCGATTCGGCGGACAATGAGCAGTTCTTC. It encodes CASSRGTGGDSADNEQFF.